The entry below gives a single T cell receptor beta chain sequence along with its context. Its target is not known. The data belong to a study of T cell responses to AZD1222 COVID-19 vaccine. Study observations and caveats: CD4 TCRs covered the whole spike, strongest at regions 160-218 and 743-854.

The length of the CDR3 is 13 residues. Germline-derived CDR1 and CDR2 are SGHDT and YYEEEE. Between the trimmed V and J ends, which lost 4 bases and 8 bases, there was a span of 15 bases. Clones were read by immunoSEQ multiplex PCR, and TCRdb kept only the in-frame ones, dropping some. The table has some 110,000 clones, 92% seen once; the top ten hold approximately 1.7%. The chain couples TRBV5-6 to TRBJ1-2; D might be TRBD1 (6 bases). The TCR sequence derives from an adult in good health. The starting material was peripheral blood, obtained on day 0 of AZD1222 vaccination. This chain's CDR3 is CASSPGTPGGYTF. In DNA, the CDR3 is TGTGCCAGCAGCCCCGGGACACCTGGGGGCTACACCTTC.